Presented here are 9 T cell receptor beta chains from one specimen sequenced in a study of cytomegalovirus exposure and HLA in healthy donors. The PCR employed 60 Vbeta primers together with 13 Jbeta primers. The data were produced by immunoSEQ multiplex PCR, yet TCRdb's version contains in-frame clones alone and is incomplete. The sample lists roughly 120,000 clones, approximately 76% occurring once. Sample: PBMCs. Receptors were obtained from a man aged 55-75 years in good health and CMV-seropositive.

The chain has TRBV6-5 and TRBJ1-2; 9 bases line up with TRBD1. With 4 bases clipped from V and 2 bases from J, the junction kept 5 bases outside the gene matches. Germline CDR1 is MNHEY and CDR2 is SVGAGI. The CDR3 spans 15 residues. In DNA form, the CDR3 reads TGTGCCAGCAGTTCCAGAGGACAGGGGAACTATGGCTACACCTTC. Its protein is CASSSRGQGNYGYTF.

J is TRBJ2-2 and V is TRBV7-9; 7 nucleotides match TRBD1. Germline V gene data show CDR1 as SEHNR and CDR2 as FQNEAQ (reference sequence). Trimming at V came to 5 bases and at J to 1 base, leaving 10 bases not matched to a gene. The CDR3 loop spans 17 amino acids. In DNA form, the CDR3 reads TGTGCCAGCAGCCCCCCGAGAACAGGGGTGAACACCGGGGAGCTGTTTTTT. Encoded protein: CASSPPRTGVNTGELFF.

CDR3 amino acids: CASSLSRTGRNSNQPQHF. DNA for the CDR3: TGTGCCAGCAGCTTAAGTAGGACAGGCCGTAATAGCAATCAGCCCCAGCATTTT. V is TRBV7-2 and J is TRBJ1-5; 7 bases fit TRBD1. J lost 0 bases, V lost 2 bases, and 10 bases had no gene match. The CDR3 extends over 18 amino acids. Germline CDR1 is SGHTA and CDR2 is FQGNSA.

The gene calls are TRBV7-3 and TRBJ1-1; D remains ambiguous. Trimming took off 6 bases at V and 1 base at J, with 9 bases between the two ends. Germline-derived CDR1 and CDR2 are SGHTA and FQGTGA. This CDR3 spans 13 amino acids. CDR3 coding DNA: TGTGCCAGCAGTCTACGGAGGAACACTGAAGCTTTCTTT. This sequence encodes CASSLRRNTEAFF.

The CDR3 coding sequence is TGTGCCAGCAGTTATTCTAGGTTGGATACGCAGTATTTT. As protein: CASSYSRLDTQYF. The J gene is TRBJ2-3, the V gene TRBV27, with D unresolved. Trimming left V 4 bases short and J 6 bases short, with 11 bases between. This CDR3 region has 13 residues. Germline V lookup: CDR1 MNHEY, CDR2 SMNVEV (reference sequence).

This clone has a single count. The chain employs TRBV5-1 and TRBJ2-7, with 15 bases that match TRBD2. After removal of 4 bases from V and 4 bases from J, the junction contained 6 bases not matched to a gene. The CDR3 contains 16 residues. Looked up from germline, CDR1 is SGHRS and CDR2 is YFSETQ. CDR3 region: CASSLGLAGGSYEQYF. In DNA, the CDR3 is TGCGCCAGCAGCCTCGGACTAGCGGGAGGGAGTTACGAGCAGTACTTC.

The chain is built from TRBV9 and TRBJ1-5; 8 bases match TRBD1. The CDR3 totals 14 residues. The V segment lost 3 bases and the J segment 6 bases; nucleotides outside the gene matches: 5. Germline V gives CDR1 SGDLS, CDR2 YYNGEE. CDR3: CASSDDRGRQPQHF. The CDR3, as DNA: TGTGCCAGCAGCGATGACAGGGGCCGTCAGCCCCAGCATTTT.

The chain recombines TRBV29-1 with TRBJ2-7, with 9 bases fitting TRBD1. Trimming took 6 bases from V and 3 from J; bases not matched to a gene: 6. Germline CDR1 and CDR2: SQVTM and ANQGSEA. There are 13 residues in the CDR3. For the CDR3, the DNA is TGCAGCGTCGCCGGGACAGGGATCTACGAGCAGTACTTC. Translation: CSVAGTGIYEQYF.

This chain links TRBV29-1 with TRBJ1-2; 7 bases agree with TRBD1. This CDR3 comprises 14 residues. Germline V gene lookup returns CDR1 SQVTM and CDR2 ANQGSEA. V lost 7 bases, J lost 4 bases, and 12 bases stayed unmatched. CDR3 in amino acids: CSADSLGGGYGYTF. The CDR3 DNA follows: TGCAGCGCCGATTCTTTAGGGGGCGGCTATGGCTACACCTTC.